This is a list of T cell receptor beta chains from one sample in a study of PD-L1 blockade in urothelial cancer. The protocol was immunoSEQ multiplex PCR, while the TCRdb copy is restricted to in-frame clones and leaves out a portion. Here the sample spans about 88,000 clones, 90% being singletons. The source material was PBMCs, sampled around atezolizumab (anti-PD-L1) treatment. These receptors all come from a man between 60 and 75 years old with urothelial cancer. The CDR3 runs from the conserved cysteine through the conserved F or W. The D gene is left open where the match is weak. The listing skips clone size in some rows; elsewhere it reads once, few, many or a size class.

J gene: TRBJ2-5
D gene: .
V gene: TRBV11-2
clone size: .
CDR3 length: 15
CDR3 protein: CASSPRLRDIQTQYF
CDR3 DNA: TGTGCCAGCAGCCCTCGGCTCAGGGATATTCAGACCCAGTACTTC

J gene: TRBJ2-2
D gene: .
V gene: TRBV25-1
clone size: .
CDR3 length: 18
CDR3 protein: CASRSGRTKGVGTGELFF
CDR3 DNA: TGTGCCAGTAGATCGGGGCGGACCAAGGGGGTAGGAACCGGGGAGCTGTTTTTT

J gene: TRBJ2-1
D gene: TRBD1
V gene: TRBV5-1
clone size: .
CDR3 length: 15
CDR3 protein: CASSSTGGSYNEQFF
CDR3 DNA: TGCGCCAGCAGTTCCACAGGGGGCTCCTACAATGAGCAGTTCTTC

J gene: TRBJ2-1
D gene: .
V gene: TRBV4-2
clone size: .
CDR3 length: 15
CDR3 protein: CASSQESGPYNEQFF
CDR3 DNA: TGTGCCAGCAGCCAAGAAAGTGGGCCTTACAATGAGCAGTTCTTC

J gene: TRBJ2-5
D gene: TRBD2
V gene: TRBV6-6
clone size: .
CDR3 length: 16
CDR3 protein: CASRTPGTSGQETQYF
CDR3 DNA: TGTGCCAGCAGAACGCCTGGGACTAGCGGCCAAGAGACCCAGTACTTC

J gene: TRBJ1-2
D gene: TRBD1
V gene: TRBV2
clone size: .
CDR3 length: 14
CDR3 protein: CASSEAGTGRGYTF
CDR3 DNA: TGTGCCAGCAGTGAAGCAGGGACAGGGCGCGGCTACACCTTC

J gene: TRBJ2-3
D gene: .
V gene: TRBV29-1
clone size: .
CDR3 length: 15
CDR3 protein: CSPTVQGQGADTQYF
CDR3 DNA: TGCAGCCCGACGGTCCAGGGACAAGGCGCAGATACGCAGTATTTT

J gene: TRBJ2-7
D gene: TRBD2
V gene: TRBV27
clone size: once
CDR3 length: 14
CDR3 protein: CASSLYSGFYEWYF
CDR3 DNA: TGTGCCAGCAGTTTATATAGCGGGTTTTACGAATGGTACTTC

J gene: TRBJ2-2
D gene: TRBD2
V gene: TRBV4-1
clone size: .
CDR3 length: 17
CDR3 protein: CASSQEGLAGGTGELFF
CDR3 DNA: TGCGCCAGCAGCCAAGAGGGACTAGCGGGAGGGACCGGGGAGCTGTTTTTT

J gene: TRBJ2-3
D gene: TRBD1
V gene: TRBV14
clone size: .
CDR3 length: 16
CDR3 protein: CASSEQGPISTDTQYF
CDR3 DNA: TGTGCCAGCTCCGAACAGGGGCCCATTAGCACAGATACGCAGTATTTT

J gene: TRBJ2-4
D gene: .
V gene: TRBV19
clone size: .
CDR3 length: 13
CDR3 protein: CASSSGTFGIQYF
CDR3 DNA: TGTGCCAGTAGTTCCGGGACATTTGGCATTCAGTACTTC

J gene: TRBJ2-5
D gene: .
V gene: TRBV11-2
clone size: .
CDR3 length: 11
CDR3 protein: CASSPGLTQYF
CDR3 DNA: TGTGCCAGCAGTCCCGGGTTGACCCAGTACTTC

J gene: TRBJ2-3
D gene: TRBD2
V gene: TRBV2
clone size: .
CDR3 length: 16
CDR3 protein: CASSNQGTSGRAVQYF
CDR3 DNA: TGTGCCAGCAGTAACCAGGGGACTAGCGGGAGGGCAGTGCAGTATTTT

J gene: TRBJ2-5
D gene: .
V gene: TRBV6-5
clone size: .
CDR3 length: 14
CDR3 protein: CASSYVLTAETQYF
CDR3 DNA: TGTGCCAGCAGTTACGTCCTTACCGCGGAGACCCAGTACTTC

J gene: TRBJ2-5
D gene: .
V gene: TRBV30
clone size: .
CDR3 length: 17
CDR3 protein: CAWSVHDRARLGETQYF
CDR3 DNA: TGTGCCTGGAGTGTACACGACCGGGCTAGACTAGGGGAGACCCAGTACTTC

J gene: TRBJ2-3
D gene: TRBD2
V gene: TRBV6-1
clone size: .
CDR3 length: 16
CDR3 protein: CASSGGAGTITDTQYF
CDR3 DNA: TGTGCCAGCAGTGGGGGAGCGGGGACTATCACAGATACGCAGTATTTT

J gene: TRBJ2-5
D gene: .
V gene: TRBV10-3
clone size: .
CDR3 length: 13
CDR3 protein: CAISEGGGAPQYF
CDR3 DNA: TGTGCCATCAGTGAAGGTGGGGGGGCCCCCCAGTACTTC

J gene: TRBJ2-5
D gene: .
V gene: TRBV19
clone size: .
CDR3 length: 16
CDR3 protein: CASSIRVGRVQETQYF
CDR3 DNA: TGTGCCAGTAGTATAAGAGTAGGCAGGGTCCAAGAGACCCAGTACTTC

J gene: TRBJ2-3
D gene: TRBD2
V gene: TRBV5-1
clone size: .
CDR3 length: 14
CDR3 protein: CASSFGGSTDTQYF
CDR3 DNA: TGCGCCAGCAGCTTCGGGGGGAGCACAGATACGCAGTATTTT

J gene: TRBJ1-3
D gene: TRBD1
V gene: TRBV10-3
clone size: .
CDR3 length: 17
CDR3 protein: CAIRKDPGQGSGNTIYF
CDR3 DNA: TGTGCCATCAGAAAAGACCCGGGACAGGGCTCTGGAAACACCATATATTTT

J gene: TRBJ1-2
D gene: .
V gene: TRBV7-2
clone size: .
CDR3 length: 13
CDR3 protein: CASSSGTRYGYTF
CDR3 DNA: TGTGCCAGCAGCTCCGGGACACGCTATGGCTACACCTTC

J gene: TRBJ2-5
D gene: .
V gene: TRBV9
clone size: .
CDR3 length: 13
CDR3 protein: CASSAAVVETQYF
CDR3 DNA: TGTGCCAGCAGCGCCGCGGTGGTGGAGACCCAGTACTTC

J gene: TRBJ1-2
D gene: TRBD1
V gene: TRBV25-1
clone size: few
CDR3 length: 12
CDR3 protein: CASSSPGQGYTF
CDR3 DNA: TGTGCCAGCAGTTCGCCGGGACAGGGCTACACCTTC

J gene: TRBJ1-3
D gene: TRBD1
V gene: TRBV6-5
clone size: .
CDR3 length: 15
CDR3 protein: CASSRDRYPGNTIYF
CDR3 DNA: TGTGCCAGCAGTCGGGACAGGTACCCTGGAAACACCATATATTTT

J gene: TRBJ2-7
D gene: TRBD1
V gene: TRBV11-1
clone size: .
CDR3 length: 16
CDR3 protein: CASSLLVGQGLWEQYF
CDR3 DNA: TGTGCCAGCAGCCTTCTCGTGGGACAGGGATTGTGGGAGCAGTACTTC

J gene: TRBJ1-2
D gene: .
V gene: TRBV10-2
clone size: once
CDR3 length: 12
CDR3 protein: CASSEGGAGYTF
CDR3 DNA: TGCGCCAGCAGTGAGGGCGGGGCTGGCTACACCTTC

J gene: TRBJ1-2
D gene: TRBD1
V gene: TRBV4-3
clone size: .
CDR3 length: 13
CDR3 protein: CASSQRTGIGYTF
CDR3 DNA: TGCGCCAGCAGCCAACGGACAGGGATCGGCTACACCTTC

J gene: TRBJ1-2
D gene: .
V gene: TRBV6-1
clone size: .
CDR3 length: 13
CDR3 protein: CASSEDSLDGYTF
CDR3 DNA: TGTGCCAGCAGTGAAGACAGCTTGGATGGCTACACCTTC

J gene: TRBJ2-3
D gene: TRBD1
V gene: TRBV6-5
clone size: few
CDR3 length: 15
CDR3 protein: CASSPKADRSDTQYF
CDR3 DNA: TGTGCCAGCAGTCCTAAAGCGGACAGGTCAGATACGCAGTATTTT

J gene: TRBJ1-1
D gene: TRBD1
V gene: TRBV11-2
clone size: .
CDR3 length: 15
CDR3 protein: CASSVTTGGNPEAFF
CDR3 DNA: TGTGCCAGCAGCGTAACAACAGGGGGCAACCCTGAAGCTTTCTTT

J gene: TRBJ2-3
D gene: TRBD2
V gene: TRBV7-8
clone size: .
CDR3 length: 16
CDR3 protein: CASSIKGLAGGNKQYF
CDR3 DNA: TGTGCCAGCAGCATTAAAGGACTAGCGGGGGGTAATAAGCAGTATTTT

J gene: TRBJ2-3
D gene: TRBD2
V gene: TRBV5-6
clone size: .
CDR3 length: 17
CDR3 protein: CASSLVGAGGGTDTQYF
CDR3 DNA: TGTGCCAGCAGCTTGGTCGGGGCGGGGGGCGGTACAGATACGCAGTATTTT

J gene: TRBJ2-7
D gene: TRBD2
V gene: TRBV13
clone size: .
CDR3 length: 19
CDR3 protein: CASSLDIDGSGSLVYEQYF
CDR3 DNA: TGTGCCAGCAGCTTAGATATTGACGGGAGCGGGAGTCTAGTCTACGAGCAGTACTTC

J gene: TRBJ1-1
D gene: .
V gene: TRBV7-8
clone size: .
CDR3 length: 14
CDR3 protein: CASSSHNIRWEAFF
CDR3 DNA: TGTGCCAGCAGCTCCCATAACATCCGTTGGGAAGCTTTCTTT

J gene: TRBJ2-7
D gene: .
V gene: TRBV20-1
clone size: .
CDR3 length: 11
CDR3 protein: CSARQGPEQYF
CDR3 DNA: TGCAGTGCTAGGCAGGGCCCGGAGCAGTACTTC

J gene: TRBJ1-1
D gene: TRBD1
V gene: TRBV10-3
clone size: .
CDR3 length: 15
CDR3 protein: CAMKDRGLPNTEAFF
CDR3 DNA: TGTGCCATGAAGGACAGGGGGCTCCCAAACACTGAAGCTTTCTTT

J gene: TRBJ2-2
D gene: .
V gene: TRBV19
clone size: .
CDR3 length: 14
CDR3 protein: CASAGPGNTGELFF
CDR3 DNA: TGTGCCAGTGCGGGGCCCGGGAACACCGGGGAGCTGTTTTTT

J gene: TRBJ2-5
D gene: TRBD2
V gene: TRBV7-2
clone size: .
CDR3 length: 17
CDR3 protein: CASSQTGTNQPWETQYF
CDR3 DNA: TGTGCCAGCAGCCAAACCGGGACTAACCAGCCCTGGGAGACCCAGTACTTC

J gene: TRBJ2-7
D gene: .
V gene: TRBV25-1
clone size: .
CDR3 length: 14
CDR3 protein: CASRDGTSTYEQYF
CDR3 DNA: TGTGCCAGCCGGGACGGGACAAGCACCTACGAGCAGTACTTC

J gene: TRBJ1-5
D gene: TRBD1
V gene: TRBV28
clone size: .
CDR3 length: 16
CDR3 protein: CASSIAGTGGEKPQHF
CDR3 DNA: TGTGCCAGCAGTATCGCCGGGACAGGGGGCGAGAAGCCCCAGCATTTT

J gene: TRBJ2-5
D gene: TRBD2
V gene: TRBV2
clone size: .
CDR3 length: 17
CDR3 protein: CASSYAAGLGGGETQYF
CDR3 DNA: TGTGCCAGCAGTTACGCCGCGGGACTAGGGGGTGGGGAGACCCAGTACTTC